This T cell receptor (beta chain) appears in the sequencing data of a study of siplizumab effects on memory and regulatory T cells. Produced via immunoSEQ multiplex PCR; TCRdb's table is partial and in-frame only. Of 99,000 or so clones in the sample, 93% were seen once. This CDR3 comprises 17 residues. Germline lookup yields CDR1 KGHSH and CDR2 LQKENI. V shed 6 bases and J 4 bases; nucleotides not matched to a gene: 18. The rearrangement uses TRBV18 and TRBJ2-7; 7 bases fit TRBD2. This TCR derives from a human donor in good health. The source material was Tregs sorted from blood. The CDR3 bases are TGTGCCAGCTCCCGAGGCGGGACTACCCCAAAGTGGTACGAGCAGTACTTC. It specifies CASSRGGTTPKWYEQYF.